The next 2 T cell receptor beta chains were all read from a single sample in a study of control samples from healthy donors and cancer patients. Clones were sequenced by immunoSEQ multiplex PCR, and TCRdb holds only the in-frame ones, with some missing. The table has about 140,000 clones, approximately 94% seen once; the top ten hold about an eighth. What was sequenced was blood. Receptors originate from a middle-aged man in good health.

The chain joins TRBV24-1 to TRBJ2-7; D is perhaps TRBD1 (6 bases). The CDR3 extends over 14 amino acids. The V end was cut by 5 bases, the J end by 3 bases, with 13 bases between. Germline V lookup: CDR1 KGHDR, CDR2 SFDVKD. CDR3 loop: CATSAGAAGYEQYF. CDR3 DNA: TGTGCCACCAGTGCAGGGGCGGCAGGCTACGAGCAGTACTTC.

The V gene is TRBV4-2, the J gene TRBJ2-5; 12 bases agree with TRBD2. Germline lookup yields CDR1 LGHNA and CDR2 YNFKEQ. J lost 5 bases, V lost 3 bases, and 7 bases had no gene match. The CDR3 consists of 16 residues. The CDR3 coding sequence is TGTGCCAGCAGCCAGGGGCTAGCGGGAGGGACGGAGACCCAGTACTTC. The encoded protein is CASSQGLAGGTETQYF.